This TCR beta chain derives from a study of T cell clones after liver transplantation. As for the study in general: Post-transplant blood was tracked for graft-donor-reactive T cell clones identified in a pre-transplant mixed lymphocyte reaction.

The method was immunoSEQ multiplex PCR; TCRdb's version includes in-frame clones alone and lacks a portion of them. Of about 51,000 clones listed, 86% are singletons. Germline V lookup: CDR1 MNHEY, CDR2 SMNVEV (reference sequence). The V gene lost 5 bases and the J gene lost 8 bases, with 15 bases spanning the gap. The length of the CDR3 is 13 residues. The sample was CD8+ T cells from blood, taken 12 months after liver transplant. The rearrangement joins TRBV27 to TRBJ1-1, with D uncertain. This receptor was taken from a human patient who received a liver transplant. The graft donor may have contributed some T cells. DNA for the CDR3: TGTGCCAGCAGTCTCACAGTTTTGTCCGAAGCTTTCTTT. Translating gives CASSLTVLSEAFF.